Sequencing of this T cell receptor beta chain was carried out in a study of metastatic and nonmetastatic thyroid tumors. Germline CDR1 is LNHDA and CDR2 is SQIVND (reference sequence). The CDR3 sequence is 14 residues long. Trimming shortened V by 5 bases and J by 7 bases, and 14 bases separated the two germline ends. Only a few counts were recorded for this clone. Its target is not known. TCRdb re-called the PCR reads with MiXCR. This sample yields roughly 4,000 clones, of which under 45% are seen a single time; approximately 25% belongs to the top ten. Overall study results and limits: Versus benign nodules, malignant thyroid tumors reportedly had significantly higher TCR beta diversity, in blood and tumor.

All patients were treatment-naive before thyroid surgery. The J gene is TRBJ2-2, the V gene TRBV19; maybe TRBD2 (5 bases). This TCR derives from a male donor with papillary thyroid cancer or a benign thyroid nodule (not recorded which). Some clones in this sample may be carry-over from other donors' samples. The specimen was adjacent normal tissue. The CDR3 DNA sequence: TGTGCCAGTAGTCCCGGCGGAGGTCACGGGGAGCTGTTTTTT. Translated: CASSPGGGHGELFF.